This T cell receptor (beta chain) emerged from a study of OX40 agonist ivuxolimab in advanced cancers. The overall study: Dose-escalation patients had hepatocellular carcinoma, melanoma, renal cell or head and neck cancer.

Broader study findings: Both CD4+ and CD8+ T cell populations in blood had undergone clonal expansion by week 6 at 0.1 to 3.0 mg/kg.

To note about this clone: Antigen specificity is unknown.

Peripheral blood came from all dose cohorts at three timepoints. The CDR3 runs 19 residues. Germline V gene lookup returns CDR1 SGDLS and CDR2 YYNGEE. V lost 2 bases and J 2 bases, leaving 22 bases between the germline ends. Profiled with immunoSEQ multiplex PCR; TCRdb holds only in-frame clones, not every one. Of over 50,000 clones listed, approximately 90% are singletons. This TCR came from an adult with an advanced solid tumor such as melanoma, head and neck, liver or kidney cancer. The specimen comprised CD4+ or CD8+ T cells sorted from blood, sampled in a trial of the OX40 agonist ivuxolimab. The rearrangement links TRBV9 to TRBJ2-2; D is perhaps TRBD1 (6 bases). CDR3 sequence: CASSVSVTGETGNTGELFF. CDR3 DNA sequence: TGTGCCAGCAGCGTCAGTGTGACAGGAGAGACAGGAAACACCGGGGAGCTGTTTTTT.